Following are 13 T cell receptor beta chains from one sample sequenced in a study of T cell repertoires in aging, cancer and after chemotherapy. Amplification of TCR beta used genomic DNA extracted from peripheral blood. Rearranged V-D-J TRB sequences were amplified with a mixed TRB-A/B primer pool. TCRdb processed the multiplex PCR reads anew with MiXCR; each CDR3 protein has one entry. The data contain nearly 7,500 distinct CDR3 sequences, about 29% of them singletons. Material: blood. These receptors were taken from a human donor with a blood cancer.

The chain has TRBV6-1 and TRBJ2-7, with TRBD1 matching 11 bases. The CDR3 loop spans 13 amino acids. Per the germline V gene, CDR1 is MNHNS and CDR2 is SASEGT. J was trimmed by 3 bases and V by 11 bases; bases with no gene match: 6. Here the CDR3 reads CAGTGTGGYEQYF. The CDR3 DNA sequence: TGTGCCGGAACCGGGACAGGGGGCTACGAGCAGTACTTC.

CDR3 DNA sequence: TGTGCCAGCAGTTACTCGTTGGAGGGCACTGAAGCTTTCTTT. Protein product: CASSYSLEGTEAFF. This chain connects TRBV6-6 to TRBJ1-1; no firm D call. This CDR3 comprises 14 residues. Between the trimmed V and J ends, which lost 0 bases and 4 bases, there was a span of 9 bases. The germline gives CDR1 MNHNY, CDR2 SVGAGI (reference sequence).

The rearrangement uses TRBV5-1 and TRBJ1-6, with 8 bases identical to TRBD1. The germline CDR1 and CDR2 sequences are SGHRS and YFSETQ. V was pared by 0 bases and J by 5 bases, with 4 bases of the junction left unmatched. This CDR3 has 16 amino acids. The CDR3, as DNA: TGCGCCAGCAGCTTGGTGCAGGGGGCCGATAATTCACCCCTCCACTTT. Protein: CASSLVQGADNSPLHF.

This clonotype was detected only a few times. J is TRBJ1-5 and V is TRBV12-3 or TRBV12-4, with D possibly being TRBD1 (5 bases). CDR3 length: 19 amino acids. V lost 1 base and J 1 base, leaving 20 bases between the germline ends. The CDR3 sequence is CASSLGRGTRGGSNQPQHF. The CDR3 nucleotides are TGTGCCAGCAGTTTAGGGCGGGGAACAAGGGGAGGCAGCAATCAGCCCCAGCATTTT.

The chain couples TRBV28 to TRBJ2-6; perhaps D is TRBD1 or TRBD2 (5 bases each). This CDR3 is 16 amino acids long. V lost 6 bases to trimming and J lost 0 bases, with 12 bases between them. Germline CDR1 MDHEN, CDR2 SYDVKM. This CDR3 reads CASSRDGPSGANVLTF. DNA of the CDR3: TGTGCCAGCAGCCGGGACGGTCCCTCTGGGGCCAACGTCCTGACTTTC. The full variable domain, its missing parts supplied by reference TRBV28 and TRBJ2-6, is DVKVTQSSRYLVKRTGEKVFLECVQDMDHENMFWYRQDPGLGLRLIYFSYDVKMKEKGDIPEGYSVSREKKERFSLILESASTNQTSMYLCASSRDGPSGANVLTFGAGSRLTVL.

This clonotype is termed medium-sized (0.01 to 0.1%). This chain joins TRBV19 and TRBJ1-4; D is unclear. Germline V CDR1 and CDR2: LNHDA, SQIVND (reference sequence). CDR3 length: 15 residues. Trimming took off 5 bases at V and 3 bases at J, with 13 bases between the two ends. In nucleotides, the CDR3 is TGTGCCAGTAGTGCCCGATCCATTGCTAATGAAAAACTGTTTTTT. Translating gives CASSARSIANEKLFF.

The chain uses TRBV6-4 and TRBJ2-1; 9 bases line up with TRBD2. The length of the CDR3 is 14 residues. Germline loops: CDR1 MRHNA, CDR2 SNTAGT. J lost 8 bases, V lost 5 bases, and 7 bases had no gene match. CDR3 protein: CASSWTSDTHEQFF. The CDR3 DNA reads TGTGCCAGCAGTTGGACTAGCGATACACATGAGCAGTTCTTC.

CDR3 sequence reads: CASSPLGGPDEQYF. The CDR3 bases are TGTGCCAGCAGCCCGTTAGGGGGGCCCGACGAGCAGTACTTC. The chain employs TRBV27 and TRBJ2-7; D tentatively fits TRBD1 or TRBD2 (6 bases each). V lost 6 bases to trimming and J lost 5 bases, with 17 bases between them. Germline CDR1 is MNHEY and CDR2 is SMNVEV (reference sequence). There are 14 residues in the CDR3.

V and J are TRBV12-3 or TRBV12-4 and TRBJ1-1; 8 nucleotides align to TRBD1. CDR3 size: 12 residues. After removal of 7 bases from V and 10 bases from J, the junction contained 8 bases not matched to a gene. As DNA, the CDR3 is TGTGCCAGCACCCTACAGGGGGATGTAGCTTTCTTT. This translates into CASTLQGDVAFF.

The CDR3 sequence is CASTDGQSSGNTIYF. As DNA, the CDR3 is TGTGCCAGCACCGACGGACAGAGCTCTGGAAACACCATATATTTT. The chain uses TRBV6-6 and TRBJ1-3; perhaps TRBD1 as D (6 bases). Germline V gene data show CDR1 as MNHNY and CDR2 as SVGAGI (reference sequence). The CDR3 runs to 15 residues. Trimming took 7 bases from V and 0 from J, leaving 13 bases between them.

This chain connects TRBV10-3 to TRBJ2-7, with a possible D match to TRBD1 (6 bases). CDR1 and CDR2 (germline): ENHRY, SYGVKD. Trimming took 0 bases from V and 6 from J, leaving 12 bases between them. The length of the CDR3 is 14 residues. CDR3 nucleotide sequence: TGTGCCATCAGTGAGTCGCAGGAAGGGGGCGAGCAGTACTTC. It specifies CAISESQEGGEQYF.

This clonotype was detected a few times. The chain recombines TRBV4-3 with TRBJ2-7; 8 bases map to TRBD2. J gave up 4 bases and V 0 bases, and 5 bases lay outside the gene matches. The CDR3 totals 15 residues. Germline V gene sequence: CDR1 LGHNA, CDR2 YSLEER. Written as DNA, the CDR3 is TGCGCCAGCAGCCAAGAAGTAGCGGGGCCTTACGAGCAGTACTTC. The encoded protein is CASSQEVAGPYEQYF.

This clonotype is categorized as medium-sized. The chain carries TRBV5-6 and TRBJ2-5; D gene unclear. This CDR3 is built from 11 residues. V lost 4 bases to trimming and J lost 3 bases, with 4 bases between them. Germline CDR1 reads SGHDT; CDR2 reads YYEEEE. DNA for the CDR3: TGTGCCAGCAGCCCTAAAGAGACCCAGTACTTC. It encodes CASSPKETQYF.